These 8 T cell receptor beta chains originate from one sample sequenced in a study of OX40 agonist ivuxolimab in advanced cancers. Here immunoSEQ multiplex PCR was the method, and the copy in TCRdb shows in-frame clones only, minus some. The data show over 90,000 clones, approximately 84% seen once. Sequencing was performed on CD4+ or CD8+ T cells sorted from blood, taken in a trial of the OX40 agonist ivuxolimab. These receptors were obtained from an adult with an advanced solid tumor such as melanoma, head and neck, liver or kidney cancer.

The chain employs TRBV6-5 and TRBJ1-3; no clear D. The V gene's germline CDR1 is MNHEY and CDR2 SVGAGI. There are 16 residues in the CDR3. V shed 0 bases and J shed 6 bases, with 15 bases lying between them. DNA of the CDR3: TGTGCCAGCAGTTACTCCCGACCCCCCAGCGAAAACACCATATATTTT. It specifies CASSYSRPPSENTIYF.

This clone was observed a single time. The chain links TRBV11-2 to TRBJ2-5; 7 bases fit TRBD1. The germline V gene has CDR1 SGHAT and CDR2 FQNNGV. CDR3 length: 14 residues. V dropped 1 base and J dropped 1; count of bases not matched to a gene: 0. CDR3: CASSLAGGQETQYF. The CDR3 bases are TGTGCCAGCAGCTTAGCAGGGGGCCAAGAGACCCAGTACTTC.

The CDR3 loop reads CASSPSGTGDYEQYF. DNA of the CDR3: TGCGCCAGCAGCCCCTCCGGGACAGGTGACTACGAGCAGTACTTC. The chain joins TRBV4-1 to TRBJ2-7; the match to TRBD1 covers 8 bases. After removal of 4 bases from V and 3 bases from J, the junction contained 8 bases not matched to a gene. Germline V gives CDR1 MGHRA, CDR2 YSYEKL. The CDR3 totals 15 residues.

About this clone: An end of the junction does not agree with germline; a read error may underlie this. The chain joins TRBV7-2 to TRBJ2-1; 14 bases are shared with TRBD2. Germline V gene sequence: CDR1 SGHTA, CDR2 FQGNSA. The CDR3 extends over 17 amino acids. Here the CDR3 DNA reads TGTGCCAGCAGGTTAGATGGGACTAGCGGGAGTTGGGATGAGCAGTTCTTC. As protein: CASRLDGTSGSWDEQFF.

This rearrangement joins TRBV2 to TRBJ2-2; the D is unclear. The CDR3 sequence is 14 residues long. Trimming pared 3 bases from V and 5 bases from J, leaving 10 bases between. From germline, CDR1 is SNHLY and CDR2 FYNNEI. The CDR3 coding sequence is TGTGCCAGCAGTGATTTAGCAACAACCGGGGAGCTGTTTTTT. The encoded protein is CASSDLATTGELFF. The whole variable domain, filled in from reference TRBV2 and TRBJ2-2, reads EPEVTQTPSHQVTQMGQEVILRCVPISNHLYFYWYRQILGQKVEFLVSFYNNEISEKSEIFDDQFSVERPDGSNFTLKIRSTKLEDSAMYFCASSDLATTGELFFGEGSRLTVL.

The CDR3 protein is CASSAAGGSANEQFF. CDR3 nucleotide sequence: TGTGCCAGCAGCGCCGCCGGGGGGAGTGCGAATGAGCAGTTCTTC. V is TRBV9 and J is TRBJ2-1; TRBD2 aligns across 7 bases. CDR1 is SGDLS, CDR2 YYNGEE, per germline. This CDR3 spans 15 amino acids. The trim removed 3 bases at V and 7 bases at J, leaving 10 bases unmatched.

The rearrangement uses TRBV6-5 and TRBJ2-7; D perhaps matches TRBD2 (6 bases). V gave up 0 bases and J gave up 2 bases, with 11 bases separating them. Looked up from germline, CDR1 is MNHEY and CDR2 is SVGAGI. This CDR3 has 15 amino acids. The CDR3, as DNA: TGTGCCAGCAGTTACTCACTAGGACTACCCTACGAGCAGTACTTC. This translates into CASSYSLGLPYEQYF.

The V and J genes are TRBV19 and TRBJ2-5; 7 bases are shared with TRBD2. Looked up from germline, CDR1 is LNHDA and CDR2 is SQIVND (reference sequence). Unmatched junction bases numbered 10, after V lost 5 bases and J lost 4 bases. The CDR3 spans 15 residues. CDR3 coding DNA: TGTGCCAGTAGTGGGGAGCGGGACTGGAGAGAGACCCAGTACTTC. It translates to CASSGERDWRETQYF.